Presented here are 20 T cell receptor beta chains from one specimen sequenced in a study of identical twins. MiXCR, applied by TCRdb to the 5' RACE reads, yields one record per CDR3 protein. The sample has fewer than 650,000 distinct CDR3 sequences; about 7.1% are singletons. These data are also associated with another study on yellow fever vaccine responses in identical twins.

What was sequenced was PBMCs. The receptors derive from a woman younger than 35 in good health.

The rearrangement joins TRBV6-1 to TRBJ2-5; 9 nucleotides line up with TRBD2. The V gene end was trimmed by 7 bases and the J gene end by 2 bases; junction bases not matched to a gene: 8. Looked up from germline, CDR1 is MNHNS and CDR2 is SASEGT. The CDR3 contains 15 residues. The CDR3 DNA is TGTGCCAGCACCCCTAGCGGGGCACGGCAAGAGACCCAGTACTTC. It is translated as CASTPSGARQETQYF.

This clonotype has ten or more counts. This chain uses TRBV7-9 with TRBJ1-5, with no clear D. Germline loops: CDR1 SEHNR, CDR2 FQNEAQ (reference sequence). This CDR3 has 12 amino acids. The V end was cut by 0 bases, the J end by 7 bases, with 4 bases between. CDR3 sequence reads: CASSLAGQPQHF. CDR3 in DNA: TGTGCCAGCAGCTTAGCCGGCCAGCCCCAGCATTTT.

This clonotype was seen a few times. The chain couples TRBV15 to TRBJ2-1; TRBD2 matches 10 bases. The germline gives CDR1 LNHNV, CDR2 YYDKDF (reference sequence). V dropped 4 bases and J dropped 6; count of bases not matched to a gene: 18. This CDR3 has 19 residues. The CDR3 loop reads CATSTWAMGTSDFGNEQFF. In nucleotides, the CDR3 is TGTGCCACCAGCACATGGGCCATGGGGACTAGCGATTTTGGCAATGAGCAGTTCTTC.

The chain links TRBV5-5 to TRBJ2-7; D assignment may be TRBD1 or TRBD2 (5 bases each). The CDR3 spans 15 residues. Germline V lookup: CDR1 SGHKS, CDR2 YYEKEE (reference sequence). Trimming took off 1 base at V and 4 bases at J, with 15 bases between the two ends. The CDR3: CASSLNGDPRYEQYV. The CDR3 DNA is TGTGCCAGCAGCTTGAACGGGGACCCGAGGTACGAGCAGTACGTC.

This clonotype was seen repeatedly, ten times or more. The V gene is TRBV3-1, the J gene TRBJ2-2; possibly TRBD1 for D (6 bases). This CDR3 spans 14 amino acids. Looked up from germline, CDR1 is LGHDT and CDR2 is YNNKEL (reference sequence). V was pared by 4 bases and J by 3 bases, with 9 bases between. This CDR3 reads CASSPPGDTGELFF. The CDR3 DNA sequence: TGTGCCAGCAGCCCCCCAGGGGACACCGGGGAGCTGTTTTTT.

This clonotype was observed many times. The J gene is TRBJ2-1, the V gene TRBV6-1; 8 nucleotides line up with TRBD2. The CDR3 length is 15 residues. Germline assignment: CDR1 MNHNS and CDR2 SASEGT. V trimming: 7 bases; J trimming: 0 bases; junction bases outside the gene matches: 5. CDR3 DNA: TGTGCCAGCACCCAAAGCGGGGGCTCCTACAATGAGCAGTTCTTC. It is translated as CASTQSGGSYNEQFF.

The chain is built from TRBV20-1 and TRBJ1-5, with D unclear. Per the germline V gene, CDR1 is DFQATT and CDR2 is SNEGSKA (reference sequence). The CDR3 is 14 amino acids. With 6 bases removed from V and 0 bases from J, the gap between germline ends came to 12 bases. The DNA of the CDR3 is TGCAGTGCCGTAGGATCGGATAGCAATCAGCCCCAGCATTTT. It yields the protein CSAVGSDSNQPQHF.

The rearrangement uses TRBV11-3 and TRBJ2-7; D may be TRBD2 (6 bases). Per germline, CDR1 SGHNT and CDR2 YENEEA. V dropped 5 bases and J dropped 7 bases, with 15 bases sitting between them. CDR3 length: 13 residues. CDR3 nucleotides: TGTGCCAGCAGCCCGGGAGTCGCTCGGGAGCAGTACTTC. Its protein is CASSPGVAREQYF.

This clonotype was observed at least ten times. The chain combines TRBV12-3 or TRBV12-4 with TRBJ2-7; 8 bases line up with TRBD2. The CDR3 runs to 14 residues. The V and J ends lost 5 bases and 3 bases, in that order; junction bases with no gene match: 6. This CDR3 is CASSMGLEIYEQYF. The CDR3, as DNA: TGTGCCAGCAGTATGGGACTAGAGATCTACGAGCAGTACTTC.

This clonotype appeared a few times. The rearrangement uses TRBV5-6 and TRBJ2-3; D is ambiguous. Looked up from germline, CDR1 is SGHDT and CDR2 is YYEEEE. This CDR3 has 14 residues. V was shortened by 1 base and J by 4 bases, with 10 bases between the two germline ends. The CDR3 nucleotides are TGTGCCAGCAGCTTGAGAAGGAACTCAGATACGCAGTATTTT. It translates to CASSLRRNSDTQYF.

This clonotype has a handful of counts. This chain joins TRBV24-1 and TRBJ2-7; perhaps TRBD1 as D (5 bases). The CDR3 contains 15 residues. V gave up 2 bases and J gave up 0 bases, with 10 bases separating them. Germline lookup yields CDR1 KGHDR and CDR2 SFDVKD. In DNA form, the CDR3 reads TGTGCCACCAGTGATTCGCGCGACAGCTCCTACGAGCAGTACTTC. Residues: CATSDSRDSSYEQYF.

This clonotype was detected a few times. The chain joins TRBV5-5 to TRBJ1-2, with D uncertain. V was pared by 4 bases and J by 2 bases, with 15 bases between. This CDR3 has 15 amino acids. Looked up from germline, CDR1 is SGHKS and CDR2 is YYEKEE (reference sequence). The CDR3 loop reads CASSPGPVSNYGYTF. The CDR3, as DNA: TGTGCCAGCAGCCCAGGACCGGTATCAAACTATGGCTACACCTTC.

The chain links TRBV10-3 to TRBJ2-2; the match to TRBD1 covers 7 bases. V lost 4 bases to trimming and J lost 5 bases; unmatched junction nucleotides: 4. The CDR3 length is 14 residues. Germline CDR1 reads ENHRY; CDR2 reads SYGVKD. CDR3 region: CAISATGWTGELFF. The CDR3 DNA is TGTGCCATCAGTGCGACAGGGTGGACCGGGGAGCTGTTTTTT.

This clonotype was seen many times. This rearrangement joins TRBV24-1 to TRBJ1-1; perhaps TRBD1 as D (5 bases). The V end was cut by 0 bases, the J end by 6 bases, with 7 bases between. The CDR3 spans 13 residues. Per germline, CDR1 KGHDR and CDR2 SFDVKD. This CDR3 reads CATSDLRGAEAFF. The CDR3 DNA reads TGTGCCACCAGTGATTTGCGGGGGGCTGAAGCTTTCTTT.

The chain links TRBV12-3 or TRBV12-4 to TRBJ2-3; tentatively, D is TRBD2 (6 bases). The CDR3 has 16 amino acids. V was clipped by 5 bases and J by 3 bases, with 18 bases between them. CDR3 DNA: TGTGCCAGCAGTACACTAACAGGACGGGGGACAGATACGCAGTATTTT. Protein product: CASSTLTGRGTDTQYF.

The count of this clonotype is one. A much more abundant neighbour one base away suggests this may be a read error. V is TRBV4-1 and J is TRBJ2-1, with D possibly TRBD2 on 7 matching bases. The CDR3 is 12 amino acids. V lost 6 bases and J 15 bases, leaving 18 bases between the germline ends. Germline V lookup: CDR1 MGHRA, CDR2 YSYEKL. The CDR3 DNA follows: TGCGCCAGCAGACAGGAGGGGGGGATTATGTTCTTC. This sequence encodes CASRQEGGIMFF.

This chain uses TRBV11-3 with TRBJ1-1; 7 bases align to TRBD1. This CDR3 spans 15 amino acids. Germline V gene lookup returns CDR1 SGHNT and CDR2 YENEEA. V dropped 2 bases and J dropped 5; count of bases not matched to a gene: 8. In DNA form, the CDR3 reads TGTGCCAGCAGCTTAATAGTCAGGGGGATGACTGAAGCTTTCTTT. It specifies CASSLIVRGMTEAFF.

This clonotype was counted many times. This chain uses TRBV12-3 or TRBV12-4 with TRBJ2-1, with D perhaps assigned TRBD1 or TRBD2 (6 bases each). There are 13 residues in the CDR3. V was cut by 1 base and J by 8 bases, with 9 bases left in between. The CDR3 DNA follows: TGTGCCAGCAGTTTAGGGGGGGCTGATGAGCAGTTCTTC. Its translation: CASSLGGADEQFF.

V usage is TRBV24-1 and J usage is TRBJ2-5; 7 positions match TRBD1. Germline CDR1 and CDR2: KGHDR and SFDVKD. The CDR3 loop spans 16 amino acids. Trimming at V came to 3 bases and at J to 1 base, leaving 7 bases not matched to a gene. The CDR3 spells CATSDPATGLQETQYF. DNA for the CDR3: TGTGCCACCAGTGATCCGGCGACAGGGCTCCAAGAGACCCAGTACTTC.

V is TRBV6-1 and J is TRBJ1-1; maybe TRBD1 (5 bases). Trimming removed 5 bases at V and 6 bases at J, with 22 bases between. CDR3 size: 16 residues. Germline-derived CDR1 and CDR2 are MNHNS and SASEGT. The CDR3 DNA reads TGTGCCAGCAGTCCAATTTATGAACAGGCTCGGGCTGAAGCTTTCTTT. Protein product: CASSPIYEQARAEAFF.